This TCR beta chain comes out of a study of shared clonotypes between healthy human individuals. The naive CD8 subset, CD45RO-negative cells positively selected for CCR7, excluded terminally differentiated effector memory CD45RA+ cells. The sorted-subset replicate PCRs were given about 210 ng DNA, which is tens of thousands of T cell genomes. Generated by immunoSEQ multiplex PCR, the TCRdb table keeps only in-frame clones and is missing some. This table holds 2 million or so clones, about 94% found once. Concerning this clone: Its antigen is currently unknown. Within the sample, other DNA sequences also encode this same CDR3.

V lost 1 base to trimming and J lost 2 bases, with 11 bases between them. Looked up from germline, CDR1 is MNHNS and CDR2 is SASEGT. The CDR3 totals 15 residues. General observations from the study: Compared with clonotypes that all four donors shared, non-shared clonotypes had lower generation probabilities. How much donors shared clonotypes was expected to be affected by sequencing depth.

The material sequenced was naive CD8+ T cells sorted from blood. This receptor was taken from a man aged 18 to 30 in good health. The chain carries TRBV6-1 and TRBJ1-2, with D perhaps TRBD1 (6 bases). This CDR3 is CASSEGQGINYGYTF. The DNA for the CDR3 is TGTGCCAGCAGTGAAGGGCAGGGGATCAACTATGGCTACACCTTC.